Listed below are T cell receptor beta chains from one sample, sequenced in a study of T-cell memory formation after mild COVID-19. MiXCR, applied by TCRdb to the 5' RACE reads, yields one record per CDR3 protein. The sample lists 150,000 to 200,000 distinct CDR3 sequences, about 22% occurring once. Material for sequencing was PBMCs or a T cell subset sorted from them (not recorded which). The receptor source for this set is an adult woman who had mild COVID-19 (a few samples of this study predate the infection). Cell type and time point are not known. Both conserved end residues are part of each CDR3. The order of the fields is V gene, clone size, J gene, D gene, CDR3 protein, CDR3 DNA. The D gene is left open where the match is weak. Some rows mark clone size as missing; the rest say once, few, many or name a class of expanded clone.

V gene: TRBV7-9
clone size: -
J gene: TRBJ2-3
D gene: -
CDR3 protein: CASSAPRLDYTDTQYF
CDR3 DNA: TGTGCCAGCAGCGCCCCAAGACTGGACTACACAGATACGCAGTATTTT

V gene: TRBV5-6
clone size: -
J gene: TRBJ2-6
D gene: -
CDR3 protein: CASSLGTGANVLTF
CDR3 DNA: TGTGCCAGCAGCTTGGGGACTGGGGCCAACGTCCTGACTTTC

V gene: TRBV20-1
clone size: few
J gene: TRBJ2-2
D gene: -
CDR3 protein: CSASSLASGELFF
CDR3 DNA: TGCAGTGCTAGTTCCCTAGCCTCCGGGGAGCTGTTTTTT

V gene: TRBV7-9
clone size: -
J gene: TRBJ2-1
D gene: -
CDR3 protein: CASSPLGGEWAYNEQFF
CDR3 DNA: TGTGCCAGCAGCCCCCTGGGCGGGGAGTGGGCTTACAATGAGCAGTTCTTC

V gene: TRBV10-3
clone size: -
J gene: TRBJ2-7
D gene: -
CDR3 protein: CAIREGFSYEQYF
CDR3 DNA: TGTGCCATCAGGGAGGGCTTCTCCTACGAGCAGTACTTC

V gene: TRBV19
clone size: -
J gene: TRBJ1-2
D gene: -
CDR3 protein: CASSIRAGGTPGNYGYTF
CDR3 DNA: TGTGCCAGTAGCATAAGAGCCGGGGGGACACCGGGGAACTATGGCTACACCTTC

V gene: TRBV25-1
clone size: -
J gene: TRBJ2-3
D gene: -
CDR3 protein: CASSVGLGTDTQYF
CDR3 DNA: TGTGCCAGCAGTGTTGGGTTGGGCACAGATACGCAGTATTTT

V gene: TRBV18
clone size: -
J gene: TRBJ2-1
D gene: TRBD2
CDR3 protein: CASSPTNSGDYNEQFF
CDR3 DNA: TGTGCCAGCTCACCAACTAATAGCGGGGACTACAATGAGCAGTTCTTC

V gene: TRBV7-9
clone size: -
J gene: TRBJ1-1
D gene: -
CDR3 protein: CASSLMWEAFF
CDR3 DNA: TGTGCCAGCAGCTTAATGTGGGAAGCTTTCTTT

V gene: TRBV20-1
clone size: -
J gene: TRBJ1-1
D gene: -
CDR3 protein: CSARTREGVNTEAFF
CDR3 DNA: TGCAGTGCTAGAACCAGGGAAGGGGTGAACACTGAAGCTTTCTTT

V gene: TRBV4-1
clone size: few
J gene: TRBJ2-3
D gene: -
CDR3 protein: CASSQEWGTDTQYF
CDR3 DNA: TGCGCCAGCAGCCAAGAGTGGGGTACAGATACGCAGTATTTT

V gene: TRBV6-2/TRBV6-3
clone size: few
J gene: TRBJ2-1
D gene: -
CDR3 protein: CASSYGWNEQFF
CDR3 DNA: TGTGCCAGCAGTTACGGGTGGAATGAGCAGTTCTTC

V gene: TRBV28
clone size: -
J gene: TRBJ1-4
D gene: -
CDR3 protein: CASSPPGRNAEKLFF
CDR3 DNA: TGTGCCAGCAGTCCCCCCGGTAGGAATGCTGAAAAACTGTTTTTT

V gene: TRBV11-2
clone size: -
J gene: TRBJ1-1
D gene: -
CDR3 protein: CASSPSQGLAFF
CDR3 DNA: TGTGCCAGCAGCCCGTCCCAGGGGTTGGCTTTCTTT

V gene: TRBV7-9
clone size: -
J gene: TRBJ2-6
D gene: -
CDR3 protein: CASSLVEGANVLTF
CDR3 DNA: TGTGCCAGCAGCTTAGTTGAGGGGGCCAACGTCCTGACTTTC

V gene: TRBV7-2
clone size: few
J gene: TRBJ2-7
D gene: -
CDR3 protein: CASSLGSRQGFSYEQYF
CDR3 DNA: TGTGCCAGCAGCTTAGGGTCCCGGCAGGGCTTTTCCTACGAGCAGTACTTC

V gene: TRBV24-1
clone size: -
J gene: TRBJ2-1
D gene: -
CDR3 protein: CATSVASDEQFF
CDR3 DNA: TGTGCCACCAGTGTAGCTTCCGATGAGCAGTTCTTC

V gene: TRBV15
clone size: few
J gene: TRBJ2-2
D gene: -
CDR3 protein: CATSRDRVSVNTGELFF
CDR3 DNA: TGTGCCACCAGCAGAGATCGAGTATCGGTGAACACCGGGGAGCTGTTTTTT

V gene: TRBV9
clone size: few
J gene: TRBJ2-5
D gene: TRBD2
CDR3 protein: CASSVYGLGGETQYF
CDR3 DNA: TGTGCCAGCAGCGTCTACGGACTAGGCGGTGAGACCCAGTACTTC